The subject of this entry is one T cell receptor beta chain. What antigen it recognizes has not been identified. No quality values exist for individual bases; no much larger clone is one base distant. The immunoSEQ Assay, a bias-controlled multiplex PCR, was used to amplify TCRbeta CDR3 regions from genomic DNA. The study's processing was this. The number of nucleated cells in each sample was estimated by amplification of reference gene primers within the assay. Sequence reads were collapsed and filtered to measure the absolute abundance of every unique TCRbeta CDR3 rearrangement. For each sample, productive Simpson clonality was calculated as the square root of Simpson's diversity index across productive rearrangements. The source is immuneACCESS, and TCRdb retained only in-frame sequences with V and J called. Part of the clones is not carried over; for the studies checked, unresolved V genes explain less than half of this, and the remainder is unexplained. That table supplies the V and J calls and clone size; D and trimming were determined from the DNA. The sample table lists around 79,000 clones, 65% to 90% of them with a count of one. The ten largest clonotypes hold roughly 6% of the sample.

Reading from cysteine to phenylalanine, the CDR3 counts 14 amino acids. CDR3 DNA only is kept here, 42 bases in frame from base 1. The V end gives up 4 bases and the J end 1 base, leaving 4 bases in the junction not matched to a gene. Sequences SGHRS (CDR1) and YFSETQ (CDR2) are obtained from the germline V gene. Each collaborating institution followed its own protocols to collect whole blood in K2EDTA tubes. For TCRbeta analysis, collaborators shipped samples as frozen whole blood, isolated PBMCs, or DNA extracted from either of those sample types. The source of the sample is a study of blood T cell repertoires in COVID-19 (dated by TCRdb to 2019 to 2021). For the study in its entirety: Collaborator samples came from the United States, Italy and Spain and covered acute and convalescent phases of COVID-19. The prospective study material was composed of cDNA or gDNA derived from T cells, B-cell-depleted T cells, or PBMCs. Subjects who had been exposed to COVID-19, were actively infected with it, or had recovered from it provided the deeply sampled blood TCRbeta repertoires that made up the dataset. The repertoires were made available in a free public database intended to serve as a resource for research on the immune response to SARS-CoV-2. The samples were drawn from the first 160 participants of the ongoing ImmuneRACE study and from some 1,300 subjects provided by 6 global collaborators. A de-identified subject ID, COVID-19 status, age in years and sex were almost always included in the sample metadata. Where available, HLA class I and class II types were taken from metadata supplied by the sample provider and were not determined by assay-based typing.

Findings and caveats that apply to the study as a whole: Clinical and demographic metadata were provided uncurated, with the amount varying by source and participant.

Sequencing was carried out using peripheral blood. This sequence was found in a woman aged 60 to 75 with acute or convalescent COVID-19. This chain joins TRBV5-1 to TRBJ1-1, and 7 junctional nucleotides match TRBD1. The bases are TGCGCCAGCAGCCGTAGACAGGGGAACACTGAAGCTTTCTTT. Translated, this is CASSRRQGNTEAFF.